These 18 T cell receptor beta chains were all obtained from the same sample, sequenced in a study of blood T cell repertoires in COVID-19. This table comes from immunoSEQ multiplex PCR, and its TCRdb copy is limited to in-frame clones, with some not included. This sample yields 55,000 to 70,000 clones, of which more than 85% are seen a single time; approximately 2.1% belongs to the top ten. The sequencing sample was made of peripheral blood. The receptors come from a man aged 55 to 69 with acute or convalescent COVID-19.

The rearrangement joins TRBV5-1 to TRBJ1-2, with 7 nucleotides matching TRBD1. The germline gives CDR1 SGHRS, CDR2 YFSETQ. The CDR3 has 16 residues. The V gene end was trimmed by 4 bases and the J gene end by 8 bases; junction bases not matched to a gene: 17. CDR3 amino acids: CASSEDRTMGLGGYTF. The CDR3 DNA is TGCGCCAGCAGCGAGGACAGGACTATGGGTTTGGGGGGCTACACCTTC.

Here the CDR3 reads CASSLPGGRNTEAFF. CDR3 DNA sequence: TGCGCCAGCAGCTTGCCGGGGGGGCGAAACACTGAAGCTTTCTTT. This chain links TRBV5-1 with TRBJ1-1, with D tentatively TRBD1 (6 bases). Germline V gene sequence: CDR1 SGHRS, CDR2 YFSETQ. V was trimmed by 1 base and J by 2 bases, leaving 12 bases between them. This CDR3 spans 15 amino acids.

V usage is TRBV29-1 and J usage is TRBJ2-3, with D possibly matching TRBD1 (5 bases). The germline V gene has CDR1 SQVTM and CDR2 ANQGSEA. This CDR3 has 15 amino acids. V shed 4 bases and J shed 2 bases, with 16 bases lying between them. The CDR3 DNA is TGCAGCGTTGTGGGGCGTGGAGATTACACAGATACGCAGTATTTT. It translates to CSVVGRGDYTDTQYF.

This rearrangement joins TRBV6-5 to TRBJ1-3; a possible D gene is TRBD1 (6 bases). In germline, CDR1 is MNHEY, CDR2 SVGAGI. V was pared by 2 bases and J by 4 bases, with 12 bases between. The CDR3 extends over 15 amino acids. The CDR3 DNA sequence: TGTGCCAGCAGTTACCGGGGGGCGACAGGAAACACCATATATTTT. Amino acid sequence: CASSYRGATGNTIYF.

The rearrangement joins TRBV30 to TRBJ1-5; no clear D gene. V gave up 2 bases and J gave up 2 bases, with 13 bases separating them. The CDR3 is 15 amino acids. Germline V gene lookup returns CDR1 GTSNPN and CDR2 SVGIG (reference sequence). The CDR3 DNA follows: TGTGCCTGGAGTCCCGGAAGACGGGGCAATCAGCCCCAGCATTTT. Its translation is CAWSPGRRGNQPQHF.

This chain connects TRBV4-3 to TRBJ2-1, with TRBD2 identical over 14 bases. The germline V gene encodes CDR1 LGHNA and CDR2 YSLEER. This CDR3 comprises 15 residues. J lost 4 bases, V lost 4 bases, and 0 bases had no gene match. The chain's CDR3 is CASSRTSGRYNEQFF. The CDR3 DNA follows: TGCGCCAGCAGCCGGACTAGCGGGAGGTACAATGAGCAGTTCTTC.

The sample holds one count of this clone. The chain recombines TRBV6-5 with TRBJ1-1, with D maybe TRBD1 (5 bases). The length of the CDR3 is 12 residues. V lost 11 bases and J lost 0, with 10 bases in between. The V gene's germline CDR1 is MNHEY and CDR2 SVGAGI. CDR3 coding DNA: TGTGCCTCCGGAGGGGTGAACACTGAAGCTTTCTTT. It encodes CASGGVNTEAFF.

This chain connects TRBV20-1 to TRBJ2-3; TRBD1 matches 7 bases. Germline trimming cut 3 bases from V and 3 bases from J; bases unmatched to any gene: 9. The CDR3 has 15 residues. From germline, CDR1 is DFQATT and CDR2 SNEGSKA (reference sequence). CDR3: CSASLGGFSTDTQYF. Here the CDR3 DNA reads TGCAGTGCTAGTTTAGGGGGCTTTTCGACAGATACGCAGTATTTT.

The chain carries TRBV19 and TRBJ2-2; 8 bases align to TRBD1. CDR1 and CDR2 from the germline V gene are LNHDA and SQIVND (reference sequence). The CDR3 is 15 residues long. The V and J ends lost 7 bases and 3 bases, in that order; junction bases with no gene match: 7. CDR3 sequence reads: CASTSWGQDTGELFF. DNA of the CDR3: TGTGCCAGTACTTCCTGGGGACAGGACACCGGGGAGCTGTTTTTT.

The CDR3 spells CASSDGTGDGSRSEQFF. The CDR3 DNA reads as TGTGCCAGCAGCGACGGGACAGGGGACGGGAGTCGGAGTGAGCAGTTCTTC. The rearrangement links TRBV21-1 to TRBJ2-1; the table's D gene call, TRBD1, was not cross checked with the DNA. TRBV21-1 is noted as a pseudogene. CDR3 length: 17 amino acids.

The chain combines TRBV7-2 with TRBJ2-1, with D perhaps matching TRBD2 (6 bases). The germline CDR1 and CDR2 sequences are SGHTA and FQGNSA. V shed 4 bases and J shed 6 bases, with 16 bases lying between them. The length of the CDR3 is 15 residues. The CDR3 sequence is CASSSPGLGLNEQFF. CDR3 nucleotides: TGTGCCAGCAGCTCACCGGGACTTGGGCTCAATGAGCAGTTCTTC. Looking up the rest from reference TRBV7-2 and TRBJ2-1 gives the full variable domain: GAGVSQSPSNKVTEKGKDVELRCDPISGHTALYWYRQSLGQGLEFLIYFQGNSAPDKSGLPSDRFSAERTGGSVSTLTIQRTQQEDSAVYLCASSSPGLGLNEQFFGPGTRLTVL.

The chain uses TRBV12-3 or TRBV12-4 and TRBJ2-7, with TRBD1 matching over 8 bases. The CDR3 runs 13 residues. After removal of 7 bases from V and 6 bases from J, the junction contained 8 bases not matched to a gene. This CDR3 is CASTGQGVGEQYF. The CDR3 coding sequence is TGTGCCAGCACTGGACAGGGTGTTGGCGAGCAGTACTTC.

The rearrangement uses TRBV10-3 and TRBJ2-7, with 9 bases that match TRBD1. The CDR3 runs 15 residues. The junction had 13 bases not matched to a gene; V was cut back by 4 bases and J by 9 bases. The V gene's germline CDR1 is ENHRY and CDR2 SYGVKD. CDR3 residues: CAISGPGTGWSGQYF. CDR3 DNA: TGTGCCATCAGTGGCCCTGGGACAGGGTGGAGTGGGCAGTACTTC.

The CDR3 here is CASSLNRDRNGYTF. In nucleotides, the CDR3 is TGTGCCAGCAGCTTAAATCGGGACAGAAATGGCTACACCTTC. V and J are TRBV7-3 and TRBJ1-2; TRBD1 matches 7 bases. CDR1 is SGHTA, CDR2 FQGTGA, per germline. This CDR3 has 14 residues. Germline trimming cut 1 base from V and 6 bases from J; bases unmatched to any gene: 5. The whole variable domain, filled in from reference TRBV7-3 and TRBJ1-2, reads GAGVSQTPSNKVTEKGKYVELRCDPISGHTALYWYRQSLGQGPEFLIYFQGTGAADDSGLPNDRFFAVRPEGSVSTLKIQRTERGDSAVYLCASSLNRDRNGYTFGSGTRLTVV.

The chain joins TRBV20-1 to TRBJ2-5; D not resolved. There are 10 residues in the CDR3. Germline-derived CDR1 and CDR2 are DFQATT and SNEGSKA (reference sequence). With 8 bases removed from V and 6 bases from J, the gap between germline ends came to 10 bases. The CDR3, as DNA: TGCAGTCCCCAGGCCCAGACCCAGTACTTC. Protein product: CSPQAQTQYF.

The genes are TRBV5-8 and TRBJ1-5; 7 nucleotides line up with TRBD1. This CDR3 contains 15 residues. J lost 0 bases, V lost 6 bases, and 6 bases had no gene match. Per germline, CDR1 SGHTS and CDR2 YDEGEE. CDR3 loop: CASNDRVNSNQPQHF. In DNA form, the CDR3 reads TGTGCCAGCAACGACAGGGTGAATAGCAATCAGCCCCAGCATTTT.

The rearrangement uses TRBV9 and TRBJ2-2; the D is unclear. The CDR3 is 14 amino acids. Per germline, CDR1 SGDLS and CDR2 YYNGEE. Trimming stripped 4 bases from V and 6 bases from J, with 13 bases between. The CDR3 spells CASSLDEVAGELFF. DNA of the CDR3: TGTGCCAGCAGCCTTGATGAGGTGGCCGGGGAGCTGTTTTTT. Supplemented by reference TRBV9 and TRBJ2-2, the full variable domain reads DSGVTQTPKHLITATGQRVTLRCSPRSGDLSVYWYQQSLDQGLQFLIQYYNGEERAKGNILERFSAQQFPDLHSELNLSSLELGDSALYFCASSLDEVAGELFFGEGSRLTVL.

A single count supports this clone. The CDR3 nucleotides read TGTGCCAGCAGTTCATCTCAGCGGTTGAACACTGAAGCTTTCTTT. As protein: CASSSSQRLNTEAFF. The genes are TRBV11-3 and TRBJ1-1; D is ambiguous. The V end lost 6 bases, the J end lost 0 bases, and 14 bases lay between the germline ends. CDR1 is SGHNT and CDR2 is YENEEA in the germline V gene. This CDR3 spans 15 amino acids. Based on the CDR3 plus reference TRBV11-3 and TRBJ1-1, the full variable domain is EAGVVQSPRYKIIEKKQPVAFWCNPISGHNTLYWYLQNLGQGPELLIRYENEEAVDDSQLPKDRFSAERLKGVDSTLKIQPAELGDSAVYLCASSSSQRLNTEAFFGQGTRLTVV.